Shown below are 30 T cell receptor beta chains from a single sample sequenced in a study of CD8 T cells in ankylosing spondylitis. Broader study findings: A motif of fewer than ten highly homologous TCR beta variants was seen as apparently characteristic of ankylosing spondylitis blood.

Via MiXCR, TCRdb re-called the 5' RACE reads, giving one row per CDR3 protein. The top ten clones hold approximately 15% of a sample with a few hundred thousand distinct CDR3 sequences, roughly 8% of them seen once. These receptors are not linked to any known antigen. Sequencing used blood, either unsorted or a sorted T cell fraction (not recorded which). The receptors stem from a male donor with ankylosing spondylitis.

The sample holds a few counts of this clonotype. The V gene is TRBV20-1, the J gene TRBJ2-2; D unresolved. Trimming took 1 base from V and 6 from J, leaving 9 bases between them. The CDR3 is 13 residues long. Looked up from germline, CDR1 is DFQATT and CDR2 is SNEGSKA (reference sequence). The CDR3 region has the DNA TGCAGTGCTAGAGTTCGTCTAGCCGGGGAGCTGTTTTTT. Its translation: CSARVRLAGELFF.

CDR3 sequence reads: CASSRAVHFEQYF. CDR3 DNA sequence: TGTGCCAGCAGTCGAGCGGTACACTTCGAGCAGTACTTC. The J gene is TRBJ2-7, the V gene TRBV6-1, with D tentatively TRBD2 (5 bases). V was cut by 5 bases and J by 6 bases, with 14 bases left in between. Germline CDR1 MNHNS, CDR2 SASEGT. The CDR3 extends over 13 amino acids.

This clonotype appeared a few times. In nucleotides, the CDR3 is TGTGCCAGCAGTTCGCTGGTTCCGGGACAGGGGCATCAGCCCCAGCATTTT. Translating gives CASSSLVPGQGHQPQHF. The chain joins TRBV28 to TRBJ1-5; 10 bases match TRBD1. V dropped 4 bases and J dropped 5; count of bases not matched to a gene: 11. Germline V gene lookup returns CDR1 MDHEN and CDR2 SYDVKM. This CDR3 spans 17 amino acids.

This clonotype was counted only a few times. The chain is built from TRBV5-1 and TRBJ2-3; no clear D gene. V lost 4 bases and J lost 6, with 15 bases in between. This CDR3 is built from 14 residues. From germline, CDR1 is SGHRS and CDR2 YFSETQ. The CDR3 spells CASSLDQLMDTQYF. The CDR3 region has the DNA TGCGCCAGCAGCCTGGACCAGCTCATGGATACGCAGTATTTT. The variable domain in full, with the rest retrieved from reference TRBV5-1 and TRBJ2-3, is KAGVTQTPRYLIKTRGQQVTLSCSPISGHRSVSWYQQTPGQGLQFLFEYFSETQRNKGNFPGRFSGRQFSNSRSEMNVSTLELGDSALYLCASSLDQLMDTQYFGPGTRLTVL.

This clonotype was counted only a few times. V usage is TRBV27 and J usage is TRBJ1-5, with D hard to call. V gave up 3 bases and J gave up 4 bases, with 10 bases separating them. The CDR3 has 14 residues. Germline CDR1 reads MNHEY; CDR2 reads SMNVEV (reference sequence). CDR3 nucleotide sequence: TGTGCCAGCAGTTTTCAAGGAGGGAATCAGCCCCAGCATTTT. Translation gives CASSFQGGNQPQHF.

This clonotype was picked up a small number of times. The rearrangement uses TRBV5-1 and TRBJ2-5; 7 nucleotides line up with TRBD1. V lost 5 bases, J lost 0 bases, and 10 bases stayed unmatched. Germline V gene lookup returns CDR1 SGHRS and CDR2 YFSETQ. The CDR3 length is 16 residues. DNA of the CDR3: TGCGCCAGCAGTTCCACCGGGACAGTTTACCAAGAGACCCAGTACTTC. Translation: CASSSTGTVYQETQYF. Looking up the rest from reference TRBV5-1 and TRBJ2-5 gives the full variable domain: KAGVTQTPRYLIKTRGQQVTLSCSPISGHRSVSWYQQTPGQGLQFLFEYFSETQRNKGNFPGRFSGRQFSNSRSEMNVSTLELGDSALYLCASSSTGTVYQETQYFGPGTRLLVL.

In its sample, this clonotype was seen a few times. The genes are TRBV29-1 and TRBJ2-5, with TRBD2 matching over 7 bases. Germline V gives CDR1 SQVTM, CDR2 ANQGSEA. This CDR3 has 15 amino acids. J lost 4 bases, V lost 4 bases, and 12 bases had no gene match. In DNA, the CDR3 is TGCAGCGTTGGCGCGCGGCGGGGGAGCTCAGAGACCCAGTACTTC. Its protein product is CSVGARRGSSETQYF.

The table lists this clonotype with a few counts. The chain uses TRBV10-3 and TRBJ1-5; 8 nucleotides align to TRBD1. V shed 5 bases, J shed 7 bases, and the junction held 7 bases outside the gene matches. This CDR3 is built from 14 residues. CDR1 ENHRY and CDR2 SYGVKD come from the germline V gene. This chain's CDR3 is CAISPTGGRQPQHF. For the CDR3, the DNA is TGTGCCATCAGTCCCACAGGGGGGCGGCAGCCCCAGCATTTT.

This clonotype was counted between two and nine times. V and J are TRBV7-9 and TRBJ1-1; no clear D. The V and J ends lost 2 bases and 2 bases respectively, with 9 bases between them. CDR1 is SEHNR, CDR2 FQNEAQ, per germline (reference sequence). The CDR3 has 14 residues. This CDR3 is CASSLMMENTEAFF. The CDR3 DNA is TGTGCCAGCAGCTTAATGATGGAAAACACTGAAGCTTTCTTT.

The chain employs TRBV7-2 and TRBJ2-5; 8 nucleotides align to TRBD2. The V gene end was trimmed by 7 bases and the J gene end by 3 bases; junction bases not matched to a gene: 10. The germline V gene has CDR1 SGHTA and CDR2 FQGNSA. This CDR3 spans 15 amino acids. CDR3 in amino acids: CASTAWGTSKETQYF. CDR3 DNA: TGTGCCAGCACCGCTTGGGGGACTAGTAAAGAGACCCAGTACTTC. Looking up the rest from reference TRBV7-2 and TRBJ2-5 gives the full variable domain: GAGVSQSPSNKVTEKGKDVELRCDPISGHTALYWYRQSLGQGLEFLIYFQGNSAPDKSGLPSDRFSAERTGGSVSTLTIQRTQQEDSAVYLCASTAWGTSKETQYFGPGTRLLVL.

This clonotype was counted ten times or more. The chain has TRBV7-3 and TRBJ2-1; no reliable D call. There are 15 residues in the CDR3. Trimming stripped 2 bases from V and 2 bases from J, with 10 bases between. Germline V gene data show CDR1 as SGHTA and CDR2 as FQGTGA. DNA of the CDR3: TGTGCCAGCAGCTTATTGGGTGGGACCTACAATGAGCAGTTCTTC. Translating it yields CASSLLGGTYNEQFF.

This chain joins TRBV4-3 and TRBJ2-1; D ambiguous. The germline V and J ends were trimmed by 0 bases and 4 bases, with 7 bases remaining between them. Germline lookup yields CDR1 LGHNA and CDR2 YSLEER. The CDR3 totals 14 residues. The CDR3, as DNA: TGCGCCAGCAGCCAAGAATGGGGTTACAATGAGCAGTTCTTC. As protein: CASSQEWGYNEQFF.

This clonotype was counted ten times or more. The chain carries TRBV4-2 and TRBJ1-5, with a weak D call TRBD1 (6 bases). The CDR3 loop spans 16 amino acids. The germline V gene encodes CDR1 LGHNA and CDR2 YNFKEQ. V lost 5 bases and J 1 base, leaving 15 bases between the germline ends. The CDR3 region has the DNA TGTGCCAGCAGCTCCCAGGGGACGGGGAGCAATCAGCCCCAGCATTTT. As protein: CASSSQGTGSNQPQHF.

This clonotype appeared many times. The CDR3 loop is CASSPLLDAGDTQYF. For the CDR3, the DNA is TGTGCCAGCAGCCCTCTTCTTGATGCCGGGGATACGCAGTATTTT. The rearrangement joins TRBV3-1 to TRBJ2-3; unclear D gene. The CDR3 has 15 residues. Trimming removed 4 bases at V and 6 bases at J, with 17 bases between. From germline, CDR1 is LGHDT and CDR2 YNNKEL (reference sequence).

This CDR3 reads CASRGGGQSYEQYF. DNA for the CDR3: TGTGCCAGCAGGGGGGGGGGACAGTCCTACGAGCAGTACTTC. The chain links TRBV12-3 or TRBV12-4 to TRBJ2-7; TRBD1 or TRBD2 may be the D gene (7 bases each). The CDR3 consists of 14 residues. V lost 6 bases and J 1 base, leaving 13 bases between the germline ends.

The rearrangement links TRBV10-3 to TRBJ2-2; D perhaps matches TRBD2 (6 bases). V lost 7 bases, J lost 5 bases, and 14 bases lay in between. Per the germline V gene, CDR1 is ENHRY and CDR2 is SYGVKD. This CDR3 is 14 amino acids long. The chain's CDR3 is CAIKDYFVTGELFF. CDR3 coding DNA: TGTGCCATCAAGGACTACTTCGTTACCGGGGAGCTGTTTTTT.

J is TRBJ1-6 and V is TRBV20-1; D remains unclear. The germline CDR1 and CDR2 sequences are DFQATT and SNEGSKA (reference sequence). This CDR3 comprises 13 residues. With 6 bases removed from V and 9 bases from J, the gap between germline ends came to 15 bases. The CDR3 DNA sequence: TGCAGTGCCTCCGACTCCTATGGTTCACCCCTCCACTTT. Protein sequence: CSASDSYGSPLHF.

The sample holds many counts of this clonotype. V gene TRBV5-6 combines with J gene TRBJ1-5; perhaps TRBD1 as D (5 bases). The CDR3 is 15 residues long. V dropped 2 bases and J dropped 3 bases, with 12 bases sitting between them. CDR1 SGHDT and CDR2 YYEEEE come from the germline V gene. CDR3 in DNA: TGTGCCAGCAGCTTAGGGATGGGGGACAATCAGCCCCAGCATTTT. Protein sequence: CASSLGMGDNQPQHF.

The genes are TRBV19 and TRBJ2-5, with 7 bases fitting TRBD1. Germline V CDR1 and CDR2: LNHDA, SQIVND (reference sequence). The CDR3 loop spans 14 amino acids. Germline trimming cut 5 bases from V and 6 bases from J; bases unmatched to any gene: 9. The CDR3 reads CASSETGARQTQYF. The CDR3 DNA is TGTGCCAGTAGTGAAACAGGGGCTCGGCAGACCCAGTACTTC.

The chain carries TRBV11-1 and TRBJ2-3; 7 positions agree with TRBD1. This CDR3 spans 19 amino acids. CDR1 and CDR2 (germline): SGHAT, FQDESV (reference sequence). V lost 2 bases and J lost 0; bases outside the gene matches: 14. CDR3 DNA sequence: TGTGCCAGCAGCTTAAGGCGATCTACCTTGGGACAGAGCACAGATACGCAGTATTTT. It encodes CASSLRRSTLGQSTDTQYF.

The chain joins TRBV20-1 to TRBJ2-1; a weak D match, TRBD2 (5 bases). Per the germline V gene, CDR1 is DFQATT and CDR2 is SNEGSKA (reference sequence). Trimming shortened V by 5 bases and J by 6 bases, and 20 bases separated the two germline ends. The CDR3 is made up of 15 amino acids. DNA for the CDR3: TGCAGTGCTTTGCGGCCTGAACGGGAAGCCAATGAGCAGTTCTTC. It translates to CSALRPEREANEQFF.

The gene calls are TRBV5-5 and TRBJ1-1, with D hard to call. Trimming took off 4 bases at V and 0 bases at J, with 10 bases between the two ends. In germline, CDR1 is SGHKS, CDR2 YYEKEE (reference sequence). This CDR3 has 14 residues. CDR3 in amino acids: CASSPGNLNTEAFF. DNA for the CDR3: TGTGCCAGCAGCCCCGGGAACCTGAACACTGAAGCTTTCTTT.

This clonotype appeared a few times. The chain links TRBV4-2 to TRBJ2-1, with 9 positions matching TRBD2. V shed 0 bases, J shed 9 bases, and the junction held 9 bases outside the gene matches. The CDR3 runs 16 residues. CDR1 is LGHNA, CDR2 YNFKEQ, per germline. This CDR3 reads CASSQDPAGGPGEQFF. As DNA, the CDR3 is TGTGCCAGCAGCCAAGATCCGGCGGGAGGGCCGGGTGAGCAGTTCTTC.

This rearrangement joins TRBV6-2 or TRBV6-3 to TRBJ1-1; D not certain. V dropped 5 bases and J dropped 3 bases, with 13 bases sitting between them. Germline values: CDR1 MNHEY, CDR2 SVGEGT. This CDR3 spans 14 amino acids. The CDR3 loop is CASSAGGRHTEAFF. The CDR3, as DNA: TGTGCCAGCAGTGCGGGAGGACGTCACACTGAAGCTTTCTTT.

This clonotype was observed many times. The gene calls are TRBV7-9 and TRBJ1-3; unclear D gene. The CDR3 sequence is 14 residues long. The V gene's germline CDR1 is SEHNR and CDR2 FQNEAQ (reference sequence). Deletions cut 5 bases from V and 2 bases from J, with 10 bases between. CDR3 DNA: TGTGCCAGCAGCCGGGCGGAAACTGGAAACACCATATATTTT. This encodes CASSRAETGNTIYF.

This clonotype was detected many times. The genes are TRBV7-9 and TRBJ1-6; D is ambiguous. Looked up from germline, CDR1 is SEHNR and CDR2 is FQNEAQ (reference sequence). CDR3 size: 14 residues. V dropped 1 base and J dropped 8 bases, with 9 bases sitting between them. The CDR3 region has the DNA TGTGCCAGCAGCTTAGAGGGAAAGCATTCACCCCTCCACTTT. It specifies CASSLEGKHSPLHF.

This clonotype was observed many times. The CDR3 loop is CSARALAGSSYEQYF. The CDR3 nucleotides are TGCAGTGCTAGAGCTCTAGCGGGTAGCTCCTACGAGCAGTACTTC. The genes are TRBV20-1 and TRBJ2-7; 8 nucleotides match TRBD2. The V gene end was trimmed by 1 base and the J gene end by 0 bases; junction bases not matched to a gene: 5. The CDR3 loop spans 15 amino acids. CDR1 and CDR2 from the germline V gene are DFQATT and SNEGSKA (reference sequence).

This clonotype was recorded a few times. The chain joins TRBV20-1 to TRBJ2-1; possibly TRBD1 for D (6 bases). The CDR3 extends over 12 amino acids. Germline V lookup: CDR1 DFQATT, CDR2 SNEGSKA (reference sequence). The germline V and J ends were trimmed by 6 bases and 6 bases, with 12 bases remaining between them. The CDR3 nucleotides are TGCAGTGCCCGGGCGGACAGCAATGAGCAGTTCTTC. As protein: CSARADSNEQFF.

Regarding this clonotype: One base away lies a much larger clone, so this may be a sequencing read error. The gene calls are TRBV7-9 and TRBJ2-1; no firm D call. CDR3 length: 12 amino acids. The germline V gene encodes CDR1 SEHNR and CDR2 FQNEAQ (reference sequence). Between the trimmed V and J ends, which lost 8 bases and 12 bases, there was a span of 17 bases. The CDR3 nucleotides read TGTGCCAGCTCGCCTGGTCCGACTGTGCAGTTCTTC. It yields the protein CASSPGPTVQFF.

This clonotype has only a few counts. The CDR3 protein is CASRWTGGLSYTF. In DNA form, the CDR3 reads TGTGCCAGCAGATGGACAGGGGGCTTGAGCTACACCTTC. This chain links TRBV12-3 or TRBV12-4 with TRBJ1-2, with 11 bases fitting TRBD1. The CDR3 runs to 13 residues. With V trimmed by 6 bases and J by 9 bases, 6 bases remained unmatched.